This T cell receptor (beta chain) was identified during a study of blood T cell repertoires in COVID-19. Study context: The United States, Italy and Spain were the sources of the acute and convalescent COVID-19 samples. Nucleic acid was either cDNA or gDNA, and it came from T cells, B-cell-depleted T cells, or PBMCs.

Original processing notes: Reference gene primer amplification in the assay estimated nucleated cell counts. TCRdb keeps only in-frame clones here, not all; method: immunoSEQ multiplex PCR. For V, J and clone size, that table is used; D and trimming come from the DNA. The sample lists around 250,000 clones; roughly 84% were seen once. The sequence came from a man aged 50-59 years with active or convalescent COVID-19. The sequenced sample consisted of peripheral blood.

The CDR3 sequence: CASSLLAGRSEQYF. The CDR3 DNA follows: TGTGCCAGCAGTTTATTGGCGGGCCGTTCAGAGCAGTACTTC. J is TRBJ2-7 and V is TRBV28; a possible D gene is TRBD2 (5 bases). Germline V CDR1 and CDR2: MDHEN, SYDVKM. The CDR3 extends over 14 amino acids. V gave up 1 base and J gave up 7 bases, with 14 bases separating them. Filled out from reference TRBV28 and TRBJ2-7, the complete variable domain reads DVKVTQSSRYLVKRTGEKVFLECVQDMDHENMFWYRQDPGLGLRLIYFSYDVKMKEKGDIPEGYSVSREKKERFSLILESASTNQTSMYLCASSLLAGRSEQYFGPGTRLTVT.